The 15 T cell receptor beta chains listed next were all sequenced from one sample in a study of blood T cell repertoires in COVID-19. The method was immunoSEQ multiplex PCR; TCRdb's version includes in-frame clones alone and lacks a portion of them. The data show tens of thousands of clones, with about nine tenths seen just once and 15% held by the top ten. Specimen: peripheral blood. The receptor source for this set is a male donor with acute or convalescent COVID-19.

This chain connects TRBV9 to TRBJ1-4, with D perhaps TRBD1 (5 bases). The length of the CDR3 is 17 residues. CDR1 is SGDLS, CDR2 YYNGEE, per germline. The V gene lost 4 bases and the J gene lost 8 bases, with 24 bases spanning the gap. The CDR3 sequence is CASSPHSGQLMGEKLFF. CDR3 sequence (DNA): TGTGCCAGCAGCCCCCATTCCGGACAACTAATGGGGGAAAAACTGTTTTTT.

The chain carries TRBV7-8 and TRBJ2-7; 7 nucleotides match TRBD1. The germline gives CDR1 SGHVS, CDR2 FQNEAQ. With V trimmed by 2 bases and J by 2 bases, 6 bases remained unmatched. The CDR3 spans 15 residues. For the CDR3, the DNA is TGTGCCAGCAGCTTACGACAGGGATTCGCCTACGAGCAGTACTTC. Protein product: CASSLRQGFAYEQYF.

This clone was seen only once. V usage is TRBV5-4 and J usage is TRBJ1-6, with 9 bases that match TRBD1. V lost 3 bases to trimming and J lost 7 bases; unmatched junction nucleotides: 8. The V gene's germline CDR1 is SGHNT and CDR2 YYREEE (reference sequence). This CDR3 has 16 residues. The CDR3 region has the DNA TGTGCCAGCAGCTACAACAGGGGGCAACCCAATTCACCCCTCCACTTT. Its protein is CASSYNRGQPNSPLHF.

To note about this clone: A junction boundary mismatches the germline segment, possibly from a read error. This chain uses TRBV7-8 with TRBJ2-3; TRBD2 might be the D (7 bases). Germline V gene lookup returns CDR1 SGHVS and CDR2 FQNEAQ. The CDR3 length is 19 residues. DNA of the CDR3: TGTGTCAGCAGCCGAGGAGGGGGGGGCGAGATCGGGCGCACAGATACGCAGTATTTT. The encoded protein is CVSSRGGGGEIGRTDTQYF.

This chain uses TRBV11-2 with TRBJ1-4; D uncertain. The CDR3 sequence is 16 residues long. Trimming took 5 bases from V and 6 from J, leaving 19 bases between them. CDR1 and CDR2 (germline): SGHAT, FQNNGV. CDR3 sequence (DNA): TGTGCCAGCAGCCCGAGCCGGGGAGGCTGGGATGAAAAACTGTTTTTT. Translated: CASSPSRGGWDEKLFF.

This sequence joins TRBV7-2 and TRBJ2-5; TRBD1 might be the D (6 bases). Germline V gene data show CDR1 as SGHTA and CDR2 as FQGNSA. The V end was cut by 7 bases, the J end by 10 bases, with 13 bases between. CDR3 length: 11 residues. CDR3 residues: CASTNKGGQYF. CDR3 coding DNA: TGTGCCAGCACCAACAAAGGGGGCCAGTACTTC.

This clone was counted once. This chain links TRBV5-4 with TRBJ2-7, with D possibly TRBD1 on 5 matching bases. This CDR3 comprises 13 residues. CDR1 is SGHNT and CDR2 is YYREEE in the germline V gene (reference sequence). Trimming took 2 bases from V and 5 from J, leaving 11 bases between them. The CDR3 DNA reads TGTGCCAGCAGCTTCCCAGGGTACAACGAGCAGTACTTC. Protein: CASSFPGYNEQYF.

J is TRBJ1-4 and V is TRBV5-8; tentatively, D is TRBD1 (5 bases). Germline CDR1 reads SGHTS; CDR2 reads YDEGEE. Between the trimmed V and J ends, which lost 9 bases and 4 bases, there was a span of 19 bases. The CDR3 spans 15 residues. CDR3: CATDFLTGFNEKLFF. The CDR3 DNA is TGTGCCACGGATTTTTTAACAGGTTTTAATGAAAAACTGTTTTTT. The full variable domain, with the rest looked up from reference TRBV5-8 and TRBJ1-4, is EAGVTQSPTHLIKTRGQQATLRCSPISGHTSVYWYQQALGLGLQFLLWYDEGEERNRGNFPPRFSGRQFPNYSSELNVNALELEDSALYLCATDFLTGFNEKLFFGSGTQLSVL.

The CDR3 loop is CATSRGQGRGNQPQHF. CDR3 bases: TGTGCCACCAGCAGAGGACAGGGTAGGGGCAATCAGCCCCAGCATTTT. The gene calls are TRBV15 and TRBJ1-5; 7 bases map to TRBD1. The CDR3 spans 16 residues. V trimming: 1 base; J trimming: 2 bases; junction bases outside the gene matches: 5. Per the germline V gene, CDR1 is LNHNV and CDR2 is YYDKDF (reference sequence). Full variable domain (remainder filled in from reference TRBV15 and TRBJ1-5): DAMVIQNPRYQVTQFGKPVTLSCSQTLNHNVMYWYQQKSSQAPKLLFHYYDKDFNNEADTPDNFQSRRPNTSFCFLDIRSPGLGDTAMYLCATSRGQGRGNQPQHFGDGTRLSIL.

This chain uses TRBV3-1 (or the pseudogene TRBV3-2) with TRBJ2-5; 12 bases fit TRBD2. Germline loops: CDR1 LGHDT, CDR2 YNNKEL (reference sequence). The CDR3 has 18 amino acids. The junction had 6 bases not matched to a gene; V was cut back by 1 base and J by 0 bases. For the CDR3, the DNA is TGTGCCAGCAGCCAAGTTCTAGCGGGGGGGCTTAACCAAGAGACCCAGTACTTC. Protein sequence: CASSQVLAGGLNQETQYF.

The chain is built from TRBV6-5 and TRBJ2-7; 7 positions match TRBD2. The CDR3 runs to 15 residues. The germline V gene encodes CDR1 MNHEY and CDR2 SVGAGI. V lost 11 bases, J lost 4 bases, and 17 bases stayed unmatched. Here the CDR3 reads CAAKGGSQGAYEQYF. The CDR3 DNA is TGTGCCGCCAAGGGAGGGAGTCAAGGTGCTTACGAGCAGTACTTC.

This chain connects TRBV6-4 to TRBJ2-1; TRBD2 matches at 8 bases. This CDR3 has 15 amino acids. With 2 bases clipped from V and 2 bases from J, the junction kept 2 bases outside the gene matches. Per the germline V gene, CDR1 is MRHNA and CDR2 is SNTAGT. CDR3 DNA sequence: TGTGCCAGCAGTGACCGGGGGGGCGCCTACAATGAGCAGTTCTTC. This codes for CASSDRGGAYNEQFF.

Comment on this clone: The CDR3 does not close with the conserved phenylalanine or tryptophan, likely indicating a read error. The limits of the CDR3 on the DNA are not certain, so only TCRdb's listed CDR3 is given. CDR3 sequence reads: CASSQDNPHLSAG. The gene calls are TRBV9 and TRBJ1-3; the D call in the table, TRBD1, was not verified against the DNA. Germline V lookup: CDR1 SGDLS, CDR2 YYNGEE. The length of the CDR3 is 13 amino acids, counting both ends.

The rearrangement uses TRBV18 and TRBJ1-6, with D tentatively TRBD1 (6 bases). The CDR3 is 16 amino acids. In germline, CDR1 is KGHSH, CDR2 LQKENI. The V gene lost 4 bases and the J gene lost 8 bases, with 18 bases spanning the gap. CDR3 in amino acids: CASSLLQGPIDSPLHF. Here the CDR3 DNA reads TGTGCCAGCTCACTTCTACAGGGTCCAATTGATTCACCCCTCCACTTT.

The chain combines TRBV5-3 with TRBJ2-5; D uncertain. TRBV5-3 is an ORF, and what it does is uncertain. CDR3 length equals 15 residues. V was pared by 0 bases and J by 5 bases, with 14 bases between. CDR3 DNA sequence: TGTGCCAGAAGCTTGGGTCAGCTGCCGGGTGAGACCCAGTACTTC. Translation: CARSLGQLPGETQYF.